A single sample is the source of the 2 T cell receptor beta chains below, sequenced in a study of blood T cell repertoires in COVID-19. Sequencing was performed with immunoSEQ multiplex PCR; in TCRdb, only in-frame clones are kept and a portion is missing. The sample holds some 93,000 clones, 82% seen once. The sample was peripheral blood. The receptor set was obtained from a man aged 65 to 79 with acute or convalescent COVID-19.

The chain joins TRBV11-2 to TRBJ2-1; D gene uncertain. CDR3 size: 12 residues. Germline-derived CDR1 and CDR2 are SGHAT and FQNNGV. Trimming cost V 3 bases and J 10 bases, with 10 bases left between them. CDR3 coding DNA: TGTGCCAGCAGCTTTCTATCCCGGGAGCAGTTCTTC. This translates into CASSFLSREQFF. The full variable domain, completed using reference TRBV11-2 and TRBJ2-1, is EAGVAQSPRYKIIEKRQSVAFWCNPISGHATLYWYQQILGQGPKLLIQFQNNGVVDDSQLPKDRFSAERLKGVDSTLKIQPAKLEDSAVYLCASSFLSREQFFGPGTRLTVL.

The rearrangement joins TRBV7-9 to TRBJ2-3, with 8 bases aligning to TRBD2. The CDR3 has 16 residues. Looked up from germline, CDR1 is SEHNR and CDR2 is FQNEAQ (reference sequence). Trimming cost V 0 bases and J 2 bases; bases outside gene matches: 4. CDR3 coding DNA: TGTGCCAGCAGCTTAGCACTAGCGGAAGCCACAGATACGCAGTATTTT. It codes for CASSLALAEATDTQYF.